Below, 3 T cell receptor beta chains from the same sample are listed, as sequenced in a study of regulatory T cells in long-lasting Graves disease. Noted time point: newly diagnosed GD, antithyroid drugs for less than 3 months. With RNA extracted from PBMCs as input, the TCR library was made. Combining iRepertoire HTBI primers with Arm-PCR of CDR3 regions, the authors built TCR beta libraries. Each CDR3 protein is one row after TCRdb ran MiXCR on the multiplex PCR reads. The sample yields more than 400,000 distinct CDR3 sequences, around 15% seen once. A further study also used this sample, focusing on T cells in Graves' hyperthyroidism and ophthalmopathy.

The sequencing here drew on peripheral blood mononuclear cells (PBMCs), taken at new diagnosis, from a patient treated with antithyroid drugs. The source of these receptors is a man aged 35 to 55 with Graves disease.

This clonotype was seen ten or more times. The chain has TRBV7-9 and TRBJ2-7; TRBD2 is a possible D gene (7 bases). Trimming left V 5 bases short and J 3 bases short, with 23 bases between. The CDR3 has 17 residues. Per germline, CDR1 SEHNR and CDR2 FQNEAQ (reference sequence). This CDR3 reads CASSPSGGGQAVYEQYF. CDR3 nucleotide sequence: TGTGCCAGCAGCCCGAGTGGGGGGGGGCAAGCCGTCTACGAGCAGTACTTC.

This rearrangement joins TRBV28 to TRBJ1-2; the D gene is possibly TRBD1 (6 bases). Germline assignment: CDR1 MDHEN and CDR2 SYDVKM. The germline V and J ends were trimmed by 6 bases and 6 bases, with 17 bases remaining between them. This CDR3 region has 14 residues. CDR3 residues: CASSSEAGDHGYTF. CDR3 nucleotides: TGTGCCAGCAGCTCAGAGGCAGGGGACCATGGCTACACCTTC.

This clonotype came up many times. The chain combines TRBV12-3 or TRBV12-4 with TRBJ2-7, with 9 nucleotides matching TRBD1. The CDR3 has 16 amino acids. V dropped 6 bases and J dropped 0; count of bases not matched to a gene: 9. DNA for the CDR3: TGTGCCAGCAGCCGACACCCGGGACAGGGCTCCTACGAGCAGTACTTC. It specifies CASSRHPGQGSYEQYF.